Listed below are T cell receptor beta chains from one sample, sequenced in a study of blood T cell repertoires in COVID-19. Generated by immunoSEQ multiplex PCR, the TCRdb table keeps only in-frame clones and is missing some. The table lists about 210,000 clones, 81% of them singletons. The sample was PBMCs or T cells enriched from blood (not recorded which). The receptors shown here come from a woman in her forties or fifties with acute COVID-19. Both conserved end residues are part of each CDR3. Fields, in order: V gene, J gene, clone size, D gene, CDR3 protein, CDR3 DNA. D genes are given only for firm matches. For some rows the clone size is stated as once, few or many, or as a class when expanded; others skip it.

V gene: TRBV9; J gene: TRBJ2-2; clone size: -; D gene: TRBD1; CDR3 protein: CASSEYPTGTLNTGELFF; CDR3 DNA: TGTGCCAGCAGCGAATACCCGACAGGGACCCTAAACACCGGGGAGCTGTTTTTT
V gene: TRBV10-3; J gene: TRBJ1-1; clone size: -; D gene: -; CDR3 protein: CAISRQASNTEAFF; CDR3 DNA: TGTGCCATCAGCCGACAGGCTTCGAACACTGAAGCTTTCTTT
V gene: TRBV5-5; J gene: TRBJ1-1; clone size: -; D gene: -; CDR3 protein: CASSLDAARGRTEAFF; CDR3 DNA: TGTGCCAGCAGCTTGGATGCGGCCAGGGGTAGGACTGAAGCTTTCTTT
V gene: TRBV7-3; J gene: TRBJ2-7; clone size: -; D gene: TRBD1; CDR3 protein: CASSEDRGSSYEQYF; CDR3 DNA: TGTGCCAGCAGCGAAGACAGGGGTTCCTCCTACGAGCAGTACTTC
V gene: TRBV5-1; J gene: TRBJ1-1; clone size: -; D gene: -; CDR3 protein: CASSGTTNTEAFF; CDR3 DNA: TGCGCCAGCAGCGGGACAACGAACACTGAAGCTTTCTTT
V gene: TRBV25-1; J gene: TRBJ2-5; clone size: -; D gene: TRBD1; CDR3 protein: CASRETGSVQETQYF; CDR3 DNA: TGTGCCAGCAGGGAGACAGGGTCGGTCCAAGAGACCCAGTACTTC
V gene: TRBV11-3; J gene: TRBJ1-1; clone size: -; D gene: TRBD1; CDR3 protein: CASSRTGDTEAFF; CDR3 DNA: TGTGCCAGCAGTCGGACAGGGGACACTGAAGCTTTCTTT
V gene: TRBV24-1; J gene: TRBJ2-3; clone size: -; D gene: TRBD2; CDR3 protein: CATSDYPGLAGSTDTQYF; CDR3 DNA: TGTGCCACCAGTGATTACCCGGGACTAGCGGGGAGCACAGATACGCAGTATTTT
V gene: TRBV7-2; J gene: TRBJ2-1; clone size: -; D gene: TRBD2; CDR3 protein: CASSPGLLAGIYNEQFF; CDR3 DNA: TGTGCCAGCAGCCCGGGGCTACTAGCGGGGATATACAATGAGCAGTTCTTC
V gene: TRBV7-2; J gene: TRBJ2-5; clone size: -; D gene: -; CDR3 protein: CASSLVPAGQETQYF; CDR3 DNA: TGTGCCAGCAGCTTAGTCCCAGCGGGCCAAGAGACCCAGTACTTC
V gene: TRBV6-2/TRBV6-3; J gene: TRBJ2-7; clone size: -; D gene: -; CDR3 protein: CASSSFFEQYF; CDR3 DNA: TGTGCCAGCAGTTCCTTCTTTGAGCAGTACTTC
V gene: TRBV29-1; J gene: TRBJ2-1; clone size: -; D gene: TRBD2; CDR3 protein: CSVESLAGNRIDGEQFF; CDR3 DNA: TGCAGCGTTGAATCTCTAGCGGGAAATCGGATAGACGGTGAGCAGTTCTTC
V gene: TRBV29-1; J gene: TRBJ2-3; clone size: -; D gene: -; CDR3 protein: CSVGGQSKGDTQYF; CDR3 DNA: TGCAGCGTCGGGGGGCAGTCGAAGGGAGATACGCAGTATTTT
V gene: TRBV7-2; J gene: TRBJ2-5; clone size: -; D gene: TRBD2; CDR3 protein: CASSSTSGVLEGETQYF; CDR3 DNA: TGTGCCAGCAGCAGCACTAGCGGGGTCCTCGAGGGCGAGACCCAGTACTTC
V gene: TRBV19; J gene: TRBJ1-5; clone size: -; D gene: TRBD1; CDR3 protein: CASSKGTGGYSNQPQHF; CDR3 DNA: TGTGCCAGTAGTAAGGGGACAGGAGGTTATAGCAATCAGCCCCAGCATTTT
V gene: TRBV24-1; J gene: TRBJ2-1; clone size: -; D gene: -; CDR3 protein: CATSDLQGTYNEQFF; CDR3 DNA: TGTGCCACCAGTGATTTGCAGGGTACCTACAATGAGCAGTTCTTC
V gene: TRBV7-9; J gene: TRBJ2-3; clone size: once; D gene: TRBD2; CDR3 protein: CASSGEGLASTDTQYF; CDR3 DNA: TGTGCCAGCAGCGGGGAGGGGCTAGCTAGCACAGATACGCAGTATTTT
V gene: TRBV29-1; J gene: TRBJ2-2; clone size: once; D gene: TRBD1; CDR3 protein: CSVERWTGATGELFF; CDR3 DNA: TGCAGCGTTGAACGGTGGACAGGGGCCACCGGGGAGCTGTTTTTT
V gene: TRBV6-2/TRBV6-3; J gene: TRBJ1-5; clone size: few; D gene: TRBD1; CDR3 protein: CASSFTGTGIQPQHF; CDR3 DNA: TGTGCCAGCAGTTTCACCGGGACAGGGATCCAGCCCCAGCATTTT
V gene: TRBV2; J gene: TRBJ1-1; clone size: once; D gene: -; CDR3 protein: CASSYIDSNTEAFF; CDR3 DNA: TGTGCCAGCAGCTACATTGACAGTAACACTGAAGCTTTCTTT
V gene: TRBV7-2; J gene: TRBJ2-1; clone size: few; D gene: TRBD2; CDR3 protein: CASSLRGGAYNEQFF; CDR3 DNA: TGTGCCAGCAGCTTACGCGGGGGGGCCTACAATGAGCAGTTCTTC
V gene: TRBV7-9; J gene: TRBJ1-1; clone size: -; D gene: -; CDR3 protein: CASSTLGRGTEAFF; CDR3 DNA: TGTGCCAGCAGCACTCTGGGGCGGGGCACTGAAGCTTTCTTT
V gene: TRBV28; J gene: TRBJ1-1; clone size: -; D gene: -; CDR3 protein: CASTQKGGLNTEAFF; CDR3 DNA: TGTGCCAGCACTCAAAAAGGAGGCTTGAACACTGAAGCTTTCTTT
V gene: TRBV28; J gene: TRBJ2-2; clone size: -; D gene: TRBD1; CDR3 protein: CASSLHRGDTGELFF; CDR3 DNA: TGTGCCAGCAGTTTACACAGGGGGGACACCGGGGAGCTGTTTTTT
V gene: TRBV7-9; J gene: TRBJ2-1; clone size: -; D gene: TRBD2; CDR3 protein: CASSPGTTYNEQFF; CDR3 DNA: TGTGCCAGCAGCCCTGGGACTACCTACAATGAGCAGTTCTTC
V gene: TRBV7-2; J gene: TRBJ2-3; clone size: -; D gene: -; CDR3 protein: CASSLIPRFGDTQYF; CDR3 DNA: TGTGCCAGCAGCTTAATCCCCAGGTTTGGAGATACGCAGTATTTT
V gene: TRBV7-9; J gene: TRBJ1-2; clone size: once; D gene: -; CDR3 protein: CASSLVDYGYTF; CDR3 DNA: TGTGCCAGCAGCTTAGTAGACTATGGCTACACCTTC
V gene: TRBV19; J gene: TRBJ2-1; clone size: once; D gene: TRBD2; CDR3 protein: CASTKRDVDEQFF; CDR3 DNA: TGTGCCAGTACGAAGCGGGACGTTGATGAGCAGTTCTTC
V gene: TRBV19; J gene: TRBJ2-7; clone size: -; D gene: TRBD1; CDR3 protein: CASSLAGGVSRYEQYF; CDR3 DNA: TGTGCCAGTAGTCTGGCAGGGGGTGTTTCAAGGTACGAGCAGTACTTC
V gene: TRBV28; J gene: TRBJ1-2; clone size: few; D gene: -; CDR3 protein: CASSLSGEGGYGYTF; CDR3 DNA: TGTGCCAGCAGTTTATCAGGGGAGGGCGGCTATGGCTACACCTTC
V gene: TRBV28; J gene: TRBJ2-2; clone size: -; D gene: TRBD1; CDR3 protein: CASSSGGAPVVGELFF; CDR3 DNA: TGTGCCAGCAGCTCAGGGGGCGCCCCGGTGGTCGGGGAGCTGTTTTTT
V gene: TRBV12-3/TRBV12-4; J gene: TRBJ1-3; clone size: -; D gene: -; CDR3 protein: CASSLRGRNTIYF; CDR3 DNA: TGTGCCAGCAGTCTACGGGGTCGCAACACCATATATTTT
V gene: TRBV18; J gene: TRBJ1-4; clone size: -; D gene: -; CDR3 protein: CASSQTQSTNEKLFF; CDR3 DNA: TGTGCCAGCTCACAAACACAATCAACTAATGAAAAACTGTTTTTT
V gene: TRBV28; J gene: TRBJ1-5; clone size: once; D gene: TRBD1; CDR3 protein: CASNPPRQGQPQHF; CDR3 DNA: TGTGCCAGCAATCCCCCCCGACAGGGTCAGCCCCAGCATTTT
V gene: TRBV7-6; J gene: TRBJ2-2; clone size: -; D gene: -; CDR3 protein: CATSTGRANTGELFF; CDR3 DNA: TGTGCCACATCAACAGGGAGGGCGAACACCGGGGAGCTGTTTTTT
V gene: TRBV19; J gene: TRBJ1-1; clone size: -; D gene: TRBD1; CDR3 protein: CASNIQGAGTEAFF; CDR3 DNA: TGTGCCAGTAACATACAGGGGGCTGGTACTGAAGCTTTCTTT
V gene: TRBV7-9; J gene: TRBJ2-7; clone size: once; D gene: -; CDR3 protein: CASSQIYEQYF; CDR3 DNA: TGTGCCAGCAGCCAAATCTACGAGCAGTACTTC
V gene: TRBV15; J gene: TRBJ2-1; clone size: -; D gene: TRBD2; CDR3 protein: CATSSRTSRYNEQFF; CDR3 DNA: TGTGCCACCAGCAGCAGGACTAGCAGATACAATGAGCAGTTCTTC
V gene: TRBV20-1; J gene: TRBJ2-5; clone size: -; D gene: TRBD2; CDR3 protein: CSASTGTSGSFEETQYF; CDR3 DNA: TGCAGTGCTAGTACCGGGACTAGCGGGAGTTTTGAGGAGACCCAGTACTTC